This TCR beta chain is drawn from a study of vaccination and CD4 T cells after COVID-19. From germline, CDR1 is SGHTA and CDR2 FQGNSA. V was shortened by 2 bases and J by 7 bases, with 7 bases between the two germline ends. This CDR3 is 12 amino acids long. The Oncomine TCR Beta short-read assay was applied to DNA of cultured CD4+ T cells. TCRdb ran MiXCR on the PCR reads and lists one entry per CDR3 protein. The repertoire includes about 16,000 distinct CDR3 sequences, about 56% of them detected once, and 20% sits in the top ten. As concerns this clonotype: Antigen unknown.

Treatment indicated: approximately nine-day PBMC culture with coronavirus spike peptide pools or control peptides (ViraFEST assay). The authors isolated CD4+ T cells by negative selection after 10 days of culture. V usage is TRBV7-2 and J usage is TRBJ2-3; D remains unclear. This clonotype was obtained from a human donor who had recovered from COVID-19. Sequences were derived from CD4+ T cells from blood, cultured in vitro, sampled before SARS-CoV-2 vaccination. The CDR3 here is CASSLRLNTQYF. The CDR3 nucleotides read TGTGCCAGCAGCTTACGGTTAAATACGCAGTATTTT.